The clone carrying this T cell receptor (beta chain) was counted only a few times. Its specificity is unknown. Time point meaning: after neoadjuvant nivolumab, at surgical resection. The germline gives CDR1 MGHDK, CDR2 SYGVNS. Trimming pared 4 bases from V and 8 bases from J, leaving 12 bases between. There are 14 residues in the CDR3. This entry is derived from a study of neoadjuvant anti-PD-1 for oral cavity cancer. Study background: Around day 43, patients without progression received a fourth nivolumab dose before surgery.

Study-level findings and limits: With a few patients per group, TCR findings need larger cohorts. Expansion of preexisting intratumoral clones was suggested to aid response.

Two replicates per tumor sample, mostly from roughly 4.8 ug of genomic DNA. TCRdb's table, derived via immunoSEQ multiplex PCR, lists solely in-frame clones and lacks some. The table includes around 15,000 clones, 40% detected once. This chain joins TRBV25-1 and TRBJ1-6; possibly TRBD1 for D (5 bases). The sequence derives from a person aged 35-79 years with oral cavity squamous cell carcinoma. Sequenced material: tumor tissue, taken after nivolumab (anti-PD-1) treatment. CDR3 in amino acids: CASSGVRGDSPLHF. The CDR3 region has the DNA TGTGCCAGCAGTGGAGTTCGGGGCGATTCACCCCTCCACTTT.